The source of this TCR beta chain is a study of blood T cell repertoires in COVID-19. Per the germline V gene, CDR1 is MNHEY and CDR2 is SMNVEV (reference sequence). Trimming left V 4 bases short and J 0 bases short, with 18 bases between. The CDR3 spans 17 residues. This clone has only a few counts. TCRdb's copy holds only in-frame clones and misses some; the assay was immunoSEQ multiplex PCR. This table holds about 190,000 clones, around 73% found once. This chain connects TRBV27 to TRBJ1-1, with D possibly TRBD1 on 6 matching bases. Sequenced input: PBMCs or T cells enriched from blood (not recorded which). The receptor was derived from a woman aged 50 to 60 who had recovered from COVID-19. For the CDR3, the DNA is TGTGCCAGCAGTTCGGGTATTCACAGGGTTGTGAACACTGAAGCTTTCTTT. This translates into CASSSGIHRVVNTEAFF.